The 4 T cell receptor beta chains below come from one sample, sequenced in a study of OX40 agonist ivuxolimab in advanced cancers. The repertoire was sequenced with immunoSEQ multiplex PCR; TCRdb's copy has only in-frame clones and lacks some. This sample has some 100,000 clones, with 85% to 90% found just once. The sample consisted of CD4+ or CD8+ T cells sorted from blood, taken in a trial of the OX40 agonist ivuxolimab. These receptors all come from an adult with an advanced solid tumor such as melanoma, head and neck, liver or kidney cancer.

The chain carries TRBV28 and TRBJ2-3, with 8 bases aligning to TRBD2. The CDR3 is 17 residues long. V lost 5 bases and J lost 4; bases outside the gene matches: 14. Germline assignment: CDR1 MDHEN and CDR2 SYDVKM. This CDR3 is CASSPTSAGELADTQYF. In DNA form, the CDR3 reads TGTGCCAGCAGTCCCACATCAGCGGGAGAGTTGGCAGATACGCAGTATTTT.

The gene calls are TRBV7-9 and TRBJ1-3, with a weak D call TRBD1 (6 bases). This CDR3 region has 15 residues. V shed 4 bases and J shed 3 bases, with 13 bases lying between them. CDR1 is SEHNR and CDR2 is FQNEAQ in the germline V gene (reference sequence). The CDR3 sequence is CASSSTGFIGNTIYF. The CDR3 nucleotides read TGTGCCAGCAGCTCCACAGGGTTCATTGGAAACACCATATATTTT. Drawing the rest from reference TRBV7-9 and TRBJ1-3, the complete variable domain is DTGVSQNPRHKITKRGQNVTFRCDPISEHNRLYWYRQTLGQGPEFLTYFQNEAQLEKSRLLSDRFSAERPKGSFSTLEIQRTEQGDSAMYLCASSSTGFIGNTIYFGEGSWLTVV.

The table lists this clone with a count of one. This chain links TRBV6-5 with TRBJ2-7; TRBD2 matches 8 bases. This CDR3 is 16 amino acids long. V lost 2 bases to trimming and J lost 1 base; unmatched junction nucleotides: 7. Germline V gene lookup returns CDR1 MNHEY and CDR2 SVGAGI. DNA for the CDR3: TGTGCCAGCAGTTACACACTAGCGGATAGGTCCTACGAGCAGTACTTC. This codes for CASSYTLADRSYEQYF.

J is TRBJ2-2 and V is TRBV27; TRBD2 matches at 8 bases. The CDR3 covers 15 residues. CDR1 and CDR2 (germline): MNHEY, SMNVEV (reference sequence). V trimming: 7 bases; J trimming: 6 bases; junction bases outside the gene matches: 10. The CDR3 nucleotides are TGTGCCAGCACTAGACCGGGACTAGTCCCCGGGGAGCTGTTTTTT. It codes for CASTRPGLVPGELFF.